The sequence of this T cell receptor (beta chain) was determined in a study of cytomegalovirus exposure and HLA in healthy donors. Regarding the study as a whole: Cytomegalovirus-associated status was assigned to 164 TCR beta chains.

This clone was detected once. The antigen is unknown. In the PCR, 60 Vbeta and 13 Jbeta primers were used. Sequencing used immunoSEQ multiplex PCR; TCRdb keeps in-frame clones, though not all of them. Of around 150,000 clones listed, about 64% are singletons. The CDR3 is 14 amino acids. Per the germline V gene, CDR1 is SGHTA and CDR2 is FQGNSA. Trimming pared 6 bases from V and 9 bases from J, leaving 18 bases between. The chain has TRBV7-2 and TRBJ2-1; TRBD2 is a possible D gene (6 bases). The clonotype comes from a woman aged 60-75 years in good health and CMV-seropositive. The specimen was PBMCs. The DNA for the CDR3 is TGTGCCAGCAGTTCGGGGGTCGGTATCGTTGAGCAGTTCTTC. Translation: CASSSGVGIVEQFF.